This is a list of T cell receptor beta chains from one sample in a study of blood T cell repertoires in COVID-19. Clones were read by immunoSEQ multiplex PCR, and TCRdb kept only the in-frame ones, dropping some. This sample yields some 200,000 clones, of which nearly 90% are seen a single time; 18% belongs to the top ten. Sequenced input: peripheral blood. The receptors here all came from a man in his fifties or sixties with COVID-19, enrolled during active disease. Both conserved end residues are part of each CDR3. Fields, in order: V gene, clone size, D gene, J gene, CDR3 DNA, CDR3 protein. The D gene is left open where the match is weak. Size tells how often a clone was seen (once, few, many) or the class of an expanded clone, and some rows leave it out.

TRBV9	once	TRBD1	TRBJ2-7	TGTGCCAGCAGCCCGACAGGGGCGTACGAGCAGTACTTC	CASSPTGAYEQYF
TRBV12-3/TRBV12-4	-	-	TRBJ1-1	TGTGCCAGCAGTGGCGGGGGGAACACTGAAGCTTTCTTT	CASSGGGNTEAFF
TRBV30	-	TRBD1	TRBJ2-7	TGTGCCTGGAGTGCTACGGACAGGGTAGAGCAGTACTTC	CAWSATDRVEQYF
TRBV5-6	once	-	TRBJ2-1	TGTGCCAGCAGCTTAGAGCGTCGACTCTACAATGAGCAGTTCTTC	CASSLERRLYNEQFF
TRBV7-8	-	TRBD1	TRBJ1-2	TGTGCCAGCAGCCCGGCCGGACAAGGGGGCTACTATGGCTACACCTTC	CASSPAGQGGYYGYTF
TRBV7-2	-	TRBD2	TRBJ2-5	TGTGCCAGCAGCTCCAGGACTAGCCGAGAGACCCAGTACTTC	CASSSRTSRETQYF
TRBV27	-	-	TRBJ1-6	TGTGCCAGCAGTTTAGAGGGCAGGACCAATTCACCCCTCCACTTT	CASSLEGRTNSPLHF
TRBV28	-	TRBD1	TRBJ1-4	TGTGCCAGCAGCGATCGACAGGGTGGTGAAAAACTGTTTTTT	CASSDRQGGEKLFF
TRBV5-1	-	TRBD2	TRBJ2-2	TGCGCCAGCAGCTTAGCGGGAGGGTCCGGGGAGCTGTTTTTT	CASSLAGGSGELFF
TRBV11-1	-	-	TRBJ2-7	TGTGCCAGCAGCTCGTCTCGGGAGCGATACGAGCAGTACTTC	CASSSSRERYEQYF
TRBV18	-	-	TRBJ2-7	TGTGCCAGCTCACCACCCGGGCAGGGCACCATGCAGTACTTC	CASSPPGQGTMQYF
TRBV5-1	-	-	TRBJ1-4	TGCGCCAGCAGCTTGGGAACGTCGGCAGGGGATGAAAAACTGTTTTTT	CASSLGTSAGDEKLFF
TRBV4-1	-	TRBD1	TRBJ1-2	TGCGCCAGCAGCCAAGCCCCAGGGACAGGGCACTATGGCTACACCTTC	CASSQAPGTGHYGYTF
TRBV29-1	-	-	TRBJ2-7	TGCAGCGTCCTTAGCCGCTCCTACGAGCAGTACTTC	CSVLSRSYEQYF
TRBV6-5	-	-	TRBJ1-2	TGTGCCAGCAGTTACTCGGGGCAGGGGTCTAATGGCTACACCTTC	CASSYSGQGSNGYTF
TRBV11-1	-	TRBD2	TRBJ2-7	TGTGCCAGCAGCGCAGACCTTATAGCGGGGCCCTACGAGCAGTACTTC	CASSADLIAGPYEQYF
TRBV30	-	-	TRBJ2-5	TGTGCCTGGAGTGGCAGACAAGAGACCCAGTACTTC	CAWSGRQETQYF
TRBV19	-	-	TRBJ2-4	TGTGCCAGTAGTCCTCTGGACTATTTCGCTCAGTACTTC	CASSPLDYFAQYF
TRBV24-1	-	-	TRBJ2-1	TGTGCCACCAGTGATTTGGTGGCACGGGATGTTTTCTTC	CATSDLVARDVFF
TRBV7-3	-	TRBD2	TRBJ2-1	TGTGCCAGCAGTCCGACTAGCGGGAGAACCTACAATGAGCAGTTCTTC	CASSPTSGRTYNEQFF
TRBV19	once	-	TRBJ2-1	TGTGCCAGTAGTATTCGACTAGGCAGCTCCTACAATGAGCAGTTCTTC	CASSIRLGSSYNEQFF
TRBV4-2	-	-	TRBJ1-1	TGTGCCAGCAGCCCCCAAGACAGGCCGAGAGGGAACACTGAAGCTTTCTTT	CASSPQDRPRGNTEAFF
TRBV18	-	TRBD1	TRBJ1-2	TGTGCCAGCTCACACCCGGGACAGGGAGATGGCTACACCTTC	CASSHPGQGDGYTF
TRBV29-1	-	-	TRBJ1-4	TGCAGCGTCCGTATCGCCTCCGGAACTAATGAAAAACTGTTTTTT	CSVRIASGTNEKLFF
TRBV9	-	TRBD1	TRBJ2-1	TGTGCCAGCAGCCCGAGGCTCAGGGGGCGAATCTACAATGAGCAGTTCTTC	CASSPRLRGRIYNEQFF
TRBV27	-	TRBD1	TRBJ2-7	TGTGCCAGCAAAGTGGGGGACAGGGTCTACGAGCAGTACTTC	CASKVGDRVYEQYF
TRBV5-5	-	TRBD2	TRBJ2-3	TGTGCCAGCAGCATGGGACTAGCGGGAGGGTACACAGATACGCAGTATTTT	CASSMGLAGGYTDTQYF
TRBV7-2	-	-	TRBJ2-5	TGTGCCAGCAGCTTAAGGGGGCGGGGGGAGCCCCGGGGGACCCAGTACTTC	CASSLRGRGEPRGTQYF
TRBV5-8	-	TRBD1	TRBJ2-7	TGTGCCAGCAGCTTACCCGGGACAGGGGTCTCCTACGAGCAGTACTTC	CASSLPGTGVSYEQYF
TRBV19	few	-	TRBJ2-5	TGTGCCAGTAGTCTCCGGGACTCCGAGCCCCAGTACTTC	CASSLRDSEPQYF
TRBV7-6	-	TRBD1	TRBJ2-7	TGTGCCAGCAGCCCACCCCCGACAGGGTCGCACGAGCAGTACTTC	CASSPPPTGSHEQYF
TRBV7-9	many	TRBD1	TRBJ2-7	TGTGCCAGCAGCTTGTCGCACAGGGGATACTCTACAGTCTACGAGCAGTACTTC	CASSLSHRGYSTVYEQYF
TRBV29-1	-	-	TRBJ1-3	TGCAGCGTCGTACAGGAAATTGGAAACACCATATATTTT	CSVVQEIGNTIYF
TRBV5-6	-	TRBD1	TRBJ1-3	TGTGCCAGCAGCTTGGGGGGACAGAAGAACACCATATATTTT	CASSLGGQKNTIYF
TRBV5-4	-	TRBD2	TRBJ2-3	TGTGCCAGCAGAACGGGACTAGCGGACGGGGCAGATACGCAGTATTTT	CASRTGLADGADTQYF
TRBV11-2	few	-	TRBJ2-3	TGTGCCAGCAGCTTAGAGATCAGGGACACCTTCACAGATACGCAGTATTTT	CASSLEIRDTFTDTQYF
TRBV30	-	TRBD1	TRBJ2-7	TGTGCCTGGAGTGCCATGGGGGACAGGGGTCGCTACGAGCAGTACTTC	CAWSAMGDRGRYEQYF
TRBV7-3	few	-	TRBJ1-6	TGTGCCAGCAGCTTATCGGATCGGGGTACGGCACCCCTCCACTTT	CASSLSDRGTAPLHF
TRBV19	-	TRBD1	TRBJ2-7	TGTGCCAGTAGTCGCCGGGACAGGGGCTACGAGCAGTACTTC	CASSRRDRGYEQYF
TRBV9	-	TRBD1	TRBJ2-2	TGTGCCAGCAGCGTTCAAGGGACAGGGTACACCGGGGAGCTGTTTTTT	CASSVQGTGYTGELFF